The subject of this entry is one T cell receptor beta chain. This specimen comes from a study of blood T cell repertoires in COVID-19. V was clipped by 6 bases and J by 2 bases, with 12 bases between them. The CDR3 length is 14 residues. Germline lookup yields CDR1 MNHEY and CDR2 SVGAGI. Produced via immunoSEQ multiplex PCR; TCRdb's table is partial and in-frame only. This sample has 200,000 to 300,000 clones, with 65% to 90% found just once. Sequencing was carried out using peripheral blood. The V and J genes are TRBV6-5 and TRBJ2-3; D is unclear. The TCR was taken from a man aged 30 to 45 with active or convalescent COVID-19. DNA for the CDR3: TGTGCCAGCAGCCGAGCTCGCCACACAGATACGCAGTATTTT. It specifies CASSRARHTDTQYF.